The 10 T cell receptor beta chains given below trace back to one sample, sequenced in a study of somatic mutations in cytotoxic T cells in rheumatoid arthritis. TCRdb's table, derived via immunoSEQ multiplex PCR, lists solely in-frame clones and lacks some. The data hold approximately 23,000 clones, with about 77% observed a single time. Material for sequencing was CD8+ T cells sorted from blood. All receptors derive from an adult with rheumatoid arthritis.

V and J are TRBV6-5 and TRBJ1-5; the D is unclear. Trimming took off 8 bases at V and 9 bases at J, with 5 bases between the two ends. Looked up from germline, CDR1 is MNHEY and CDR2 is SVGAGI. This CDR3 comprises 9 residues. The CDR3 sequence is CASGLPQHF. CDR3 in DNA: TGTGCCAGCGGTCTGCCCCAGCATTTT.

The chain links TRBV7-2 to TRBJ2-7; possibly TRBD2 for D (6 bases). Trimming removed 3 bases at V and 2 bases at J, with 14 bases between. The germline gives CDR1 SGHTA, CDR2 FQGNSA. The CDR3 length is 15 residues. The CDR3 sequence is CASSLYRDFTYEQYF. The CDR3 region has the DNA TGTGCCAGCAGCTTGTACCGGGACTTCACCTACGAGCAGTACTTC.

The chain employs TRBV9 and TRBJ1-2; D perhaps matches TRBD1 (6 bases). Trimming pared 2 bases from V and 1 base from J, leaving 15 bases between. There are 16 residues in the CDR3. Germline CDR1 reads SGDLS; CDR2 reads YYNGEE. The CDR3 bases are TGTGCCAGCAGCGTCGACAGGCAAGGGATTAACTATGGCTACACCTTC. Amino acids: CASSVDRQGINYGYTF. Supplemented by reference TRBV9 and TRBJ1-2, the full variable domain reads DSGVTQTPKHLITATGQRVTLRCSPRSGDLSVYWYQQSLDQGLQFLIQYYNGEERAKGNILERFSAQQFPDLHSELNLSSLELGDSALYFCASSVDRQGINYGYTFGSGTRLTVV.

This chain joins TRBV5-1 and TRBJ1-6; D might be TRBD1 (5 bases). V shed 5 bases and J shed 9 bases, with 12 bases lying between them. CDR1 is SGHRS, CDR2 YFSETQ, per germline. The CDR3 loop spans 13 amino acids. CDR3 bases: TGCGCCAGCAGTACGGGGCGCGGTTCACCCCTCCACTTT. The encoded protein is CASSTGRGSPLHF.

The chain's CDR3 is CASSFSGGGNEQFF. CDR3 nucleotide sequence: TGTGCCAGCAGCTTCAGCGGGGGGGGGAATGAGCAGTTCTTC. V usage is TRBV5-4 and J usage is TRBJ2-1; 10 positions agree with TRBD2. This CDR3 comprises 14 residues. Looked up from germline, CDR1 is SGHNT and CDR2 is YYREEE (reference sequence). Trimming removed 2 bases from V and 7 bases from J; junction bases left unmatched: 3.

The V call is TRBV7-6, the J call TRBJ1-3, with 9 bases that match TRBD1. CDR3 length equals 17 residues. V dropped 5 bases and J dropped 3; count of bases not matched to a gene: 11. Per the germline V gene, CDR1 is SGHVS and CDR2 is FNYEAQ. CDR3 nucleotides: TGTGCCAGCAGCCGTAAAGGGGACAGGGCCCTTGGAAACACCATATATTTT. It is translated as CASSRKGDRALGNTIYF.

The gene calls are TRBV7-2 and TRBJ2-5, with 8 bases lining up with TRBD2. Germline lookup yields CDR1 SGHTA and CDR2 FQGNSA. V lost 1 base to trimming and J lost 1 base; unmatched junction nucleotides: 8. The CDR3 length is 17 residues. The CDR3 nucleotides read TGTGCCAGCAGCTTAGGAGTTAGCGGGGCCTTCCAAGAGACCCAGTACTTC. Translated, it gives CASSLGVSGAFQETQYF.

V usage is TRBV15 and J usage is TRBJ2-2; possibly TRBD2 for D (6 bases). CDR3 length: 12 amino acids. The germline V gene has CDR1 LNHNV and CDR2 YYDKDF (reference sequence). V was pared by 5 bases and J by 6 bases, with 7 bases between. CDR3: CATSRDSGELFF. DNA for the CDR3: TGTGCCACCAGCCGGGACTCCGGGGAGCTGTTTTTT.

This clone was seen only once. The chain recombines TRBV6-5 with TRBJ2-1; D is perhaps TRBD1 (6 bases). The germline V gene encodes CDR1 MNHEY and CDR2 SVGAGI. The length of the CDR3 is 12 residues. Trimming removed 4 bases at V and 9 bases at J, with 10 bases between. DNA of the CDR3: TGTGCCAGCAGTTTCAGGGGCGGTGAGCAGTTCTTC. Translation gives CASSFRGGEQFF.

The gene calls are TRBV18 and TRBJ1-2, with D uncertain. This CDR3 is 18 amino acids long. V lost 6 bases, J lost 3 bases, and 26 bases lay in between. Germline values: CDR1 KGHSH, CDR2 LQKENI. CDR3: CASSSQFMGSQLDYGYTF. The CDR3 DNA sequence: TGTGCCAGCTCGTCTCAGTTTATGGGCAGCCAGCTTGACTATGGCTACACCTTC.